A selection of T cell receptor beta chains follows, all from one sample in a study of shared clonotypes between healthy human individuals. Sequenced by immunoSEQ multiplex PCR; TCRdb stores in-frame clones only, minus some. This sample carries roughly 500,000 clones, around 79% of them seen once, and the ten largest clones take approximately 13%. The specimen sequenced was PBMCs. These receptor sequences come from a woman aged 40 to 55 in good health. Some clones in this sample may be carry-over from other donors' samples. Both conserved end residues are part of each CDR3. D genes are given only for firm matches. Clone size appears in some rows only: once, few, many, or a class for an expanded clone.

size	J	V	D	CDR3	DNA
few	TRBJ1-1	TRBV30	NA	CAWARGLTEAFF	TGTGCCTGGGCAAGGGGGTTGACTGAAGCTTTCTTT
NA	TRBJ2-6	TRBV6-5	NA	CASSFRASGANVLTF	TGTGCCAGCAGTTTTAGAGCCTCTGGGGCCAACGTCCTGACTTTC
NA	TRBJ2-2	TRBV18	TRBD2	CASSPRSGEPGELFF	TGTGCCAGCTCACCACGAAGCGGGGAGCCCGGGGAGCTGTTTTTT
NA	TRBJ2-7	TRBV10-3	TRBD1	CAISEYGGQESGGQYF	TGTGCCATCAGTGAGTACGGGGGACAGGAAAGCGGTGGGCAGTACTTC
NA	TRBJ2-1	TRBV6-5	NA	CASTRSGRGNQFF	TGTGCCAGCACGAGGAGTGGTCGGGGCAATCAGTTCTTC
NA	TRBJ2-7	TRBV18	NA	CASSPPGEPYEQYF	TGTGCCAGCTCACCACCGGGAGAACCCTACGAGCAGTACTTC
NA	TRBJ2-3	TRBV30	NA	CAWRDTGPRTDTQYF	TGTGCCTGGAGGGACACGGGACCGCGCACAGATACGCAGTATTTT
once	TRBJ2-7	TRBV5-1	TRBD2	CASSGREGRDEQYF	TGCGCCAGCAGTGGAAGGGAGGGCCGGGACGAGCAGTACTTC
NA	TRBJ2-7	TRBV30	NA	CAWSVPEGHEQCF	TGTGCCTGGAGTGTCCCTGAGGGTCACGAGCAGTGCTTC
once	TRBJ2-1	TRBV10-1	NA	CASSDIVGIRPHNEQFF	TGCGCCAGCAGTGACATCGTTGGGATTAGGCCCCACAATGAGCAGTTCTTC
NA	TRBJ2-1	TRBV11-2	TRBD2	CASSATGTTHNEQFF	TGTGCCAGCAGCGCGACCGGGACTACCCACAATGAGCAGTTCTTC
NA	TRBJ2-2	TRBV27	TRBD1	CASSWGTGANTGELFF	TGTGCCAGCAGTTGGGGGACAGGCGCGAACACCGGGGAGCTGTTTTTT
NA	TRBJ2-1	TRBV5-8	TRBD2	CASSLGLAGSYNEQFF	TGTGCCAGCAGCTTGGGACTAGCGGGCTCCTACAATGAGCAGTTCTTC
NA	TRBJ1-2	TRBV28	TRBD1	CASSTGQGPRNYGYTF	TGTGCCAGCAGTACGGGACAGGGCCCGCGGAACTATGGCTACACCTTC
NA	TRBJ2-7	TRBV28	NA	CASVRTLLSYEQYF	TGTGCCAGCGTGCGGACGCTACTCTCCTACGAGCAGTACTTC
NA	TRBJ2-7	TRBV6-5	TRBD2	CASRGGGTRTYEQYF	TGTGCCAGCAGGGGAGGGGGGACTAGAACCTACGAGCAGTACTTC
NA	TRBJ1-3	TRBV28	TRBD1	CASSLPGQGIGNTIYF	TGTGCCAGCAGTTTACCGGGACAGGGAATTGGAAACACCATATATTTT
NA	TRBJ2-5	TRBV5-4	NA	CASSLRGQETQYF	TGTGCCAGCAGCTTGCGCGGCCAAGAGACCCAGTACTTC
NA	TRBJ2-3	TRBV2	NA	CASFRTRAADTQYF	TGTGCCAGCTTCCGGACGAGGGCCGCAGATACGCAGTATTTT
few	TRBJ2-1	TRBV28	NA	CASSFAGSAYNEQFF	TGTGCCAGCAGTTTTGCAGGGTCAGCCTACAATGAGCAGTTCTTC
NA	TRBJ2-1	TRBV30	NA	CAWSGLSYNEQFF	TGTGCCTGGAGCGGTTTGTCCTACAATGAGCAGTTCTTC
NA	TRBJ1-1	TRBV18	TRBD1	CASSRGPDRGYTEAFF	TGTGCCAGCTCTAGGGGTCCGGACAGGGGATACACTGAAGCTTTCTTT
NA	TRBJ2-7	TRBV4-3	NA	CASSQDRASYEQYF	TGCGCCAGCAGCCAAGATCGGGCCTCCTACGAGCAGTACTTC
medium-sized	TRBJ1-2	TRBV7-9	TRBD1	CASSTSWDRKTF	TGTGCCAGCAGCACTAGCTGGGACAGAAAGACCTTC
NA	TRBJ2-7	TRBV29-1	TRBD2	CSVGGLRRERYEQYF	TGCAGCGTTGGGGGCCTTAGGCGGGAGAGATACGAGCAGTACTTC